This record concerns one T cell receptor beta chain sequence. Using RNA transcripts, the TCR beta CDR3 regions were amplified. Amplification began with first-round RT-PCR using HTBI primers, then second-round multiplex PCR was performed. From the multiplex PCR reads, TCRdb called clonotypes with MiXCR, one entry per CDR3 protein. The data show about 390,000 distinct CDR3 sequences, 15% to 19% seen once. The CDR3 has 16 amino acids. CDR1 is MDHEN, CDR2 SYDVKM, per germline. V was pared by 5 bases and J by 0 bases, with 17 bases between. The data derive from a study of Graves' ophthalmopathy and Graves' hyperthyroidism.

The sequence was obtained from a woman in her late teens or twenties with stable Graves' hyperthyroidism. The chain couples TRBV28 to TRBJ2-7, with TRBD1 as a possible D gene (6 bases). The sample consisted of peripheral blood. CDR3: CASSLTSGTYSYEQYF. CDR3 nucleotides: TGTGCCAGCAGTCTTACGTCCGGGACATACTCCTACGAGCAGTACTTC.